This is a list of T cell receptor beta chains from one sample in a study of T cell responses to AZD1222 COVID-19 vaccine. TCRdb's table, derived via immunoSEQ multiplex PCR, lists solely in-frame clones and lacks some. Of approximately 60,000 clones in the sample, 84% were seen once. The source material was peripheral blood, sampled on day 0 of AZD1222 vaccination. Source of these receptors: an adult in good health. The CDR3 runs from the conserved cysteine through the conserved F or W. The D gene is left open where the match is weak. Only some rows state a clone size, as once, few, many or a class for expanded clones.

abundance: .
j_gene: TRBJ2-7
v_gene: TRBV28
d_gene: TRBD1
CDR3nt: TGTGCCAGCAGTGCCCTATCCGGGACAGGGGTCTACGAGCAGTACTTC
CDR3aa: CASSALSGTGVYEQYF

abundance: .
j_gene: TRBJ1-1
v_gene: TRBV5-6
d_gene: TRBD1
CDR3nt: TGTGCCAGCAGCTTGGACAGGGGGCATCTAGTGAACACTGAAGCTTTCTTT
CDR3aa: CASSLDRGHLVNTEAFF

abundance: .
j_gene: TRBJ1-2
v_gene: TRBV4-3
d_gene: .
CDR3nt: TGCGCCAGCAGCCAAGGCGGCCGGAACTATGGCTACACCTTC
CDR3aa: CASSQGGRNYGYTF

abundance: .
j_gene: TRBJ2-7
v_gene: TRBV15
d_gene: TRBD2
CDR3nt: TGTGCCACCAGCCCGTCTCGGGAGGTAAACGAGCAGTACTTC
CDR3aa: CATSPSREVNEQYF

abundance: few
j_gene: TRBJ1-1
v_gene: TRBV18
d_gene: .
CDR3nt: TGTGCCAGCTCACCAACGGACGTGGGCACTGAAGCTTTCTTT
CDR3aa: CASSPTDVGTEAFF

abundance: few
j_gene: TRBJ2-3
v_gene: TRBV5-6
d_gene: .
CDR3nt: TGTGCCAGCAGCCGAGGCAGGGGAACCGGGGATACGCAGTATTTT
CDR3aa: CASSRGRGTGDTQYF

abundance: few
j_gene: TRBJ1-1
v_gene: TRBV7-6
d_gene: TRBD1
CDR3nt: TGTGCCAGCAGCTTAGAGGCGGCCCCAGGGGGCTTCAGGAACACTGAAGCTTTCTTT
CDR3aa: CASSLEAAPGGFRNTEAFF

abundance: .
j_gene: TRBJ1-2
v_gene: TRBV10-3
d_gene: .
CDR3nt: TGTGCCATCAGATCAACACCGAACTATGGCTACACCTTC
CDR3aa: CAIRSTPNYGYTF

abundance: .
j_gene: TRBJ1-6
v_gene: TRBV5-1
d_gene: .
CDR3nt: TGCGCCAGCAGCTTGGAACTGACAGGAAATTCACCCCTCCACTTT
CDR3aa: CASSLELTGNSPLHF

abundance: .
j_gene: TRBJ2-3
v_gene: TRBV7-9
d_gene: TRBD2
CDR3nt: TGTGCCAGCAGCCCCGAGCGGGGTACAGATACGCAGTATTTT
CDR3aa: CASSPERGTDTQYF

abundance: .
j_gene: TRBJ2-5
v_gene: TRBV7-8
d_gene: .
CDR3nt: TGTGCCAGCCGCCGGACCCAAACGACCCAGTACTTC
CDR3aa: CASRRTQTTQYF

abundance: .
j_gene: TRBJ1-3
v_gene: TRBV5-1
d_gene: .
CDR3nt: TGCGCCAGCAGCTTAGAAAGCTCTGGAAACACCATATATTTT
CDR3aa: CASSLESSGNTIYF

abundance: once
j_gene: TRBJ1-2
v_gene: TRBV7-2
d_gene: .
CDR3nt: TGTGCCAGCAGCCCGTCGGGAACAGGGAGCTATGGCTACACCTTC
CDR3aa: CASSPSGTGSYGYTF

abundance: .
j_gene: TRBJ1-6
v_gene: TRBV2
d_gene: .
CDR3nt: TGTGCCAGCAGTGAGAGGGGGGCTGGTTCACCCCTCCACTTT
CDR3aa: CASSERGAGSPLHF

abundance: .
j_gene: TRBJ1-2
v_gene: TRBV28
d_gene: .
CDR3nt: TGTGCCAGCAGTAACCCCTCGGGGCGTGGAGGCTACACCTTC
CDR3aa: CASSNPSGRGGYTF

abundance: .
j_gene: TRBJ1-4
v_gene: TRBV28
d_gene: .
CDR3nt: TGTGCCAGCAGTTTAAGTCGGGGGAGGGTGTATGAAAAACTGTTTTTT
CDR3aa: CASSLSRGRVYEKLFF

abundance: .
j_gene: TRBJ2-7
v_gene: TRBV11-2
d_gene: .
CDR3nt: TGTGCCAGCAGCTTCGGGGAACAGGGAAACGAGCAGTACTTC
CDR3aa: CASSFGEQGNEQYF

abundance: few
j_gene: TRBJ2-3
v_gene: TRBV11-3
d_gene: TRBD1
CDR3nt: TGTGCCAGCAGCTTAGATTATGGGACAGGTGACGATACGCAGTATTTT
CDR3aa: CASSLDYGTGDDTQYF

abundance: .
j_gene: TRBJ1-4
v_gene: TRBV28
d_gene: .
CDR3nt: TGTGCCAGCACCCTTGGACAGCCTAATGAAAAACTGTTTTTT
CDR3aa: CASTLGQPNEKLFF

abundance: .
j_gene: TRBJ1-6
v_gene: TRBV7-9
d_gene: .
CDR3nt: TGTGCCAGCAGCTCCCCGCAGGGGAGCTCCTATAATTCACCCCTCCACTTT
CDR3aa: CASSSPQGSSYNSPLHF

abundance: .
j_gene: TRBJ1-5
v_gene: TRBV10-3
d_gene: .
CDR3nt: TGTGCCATCAGTCCGGCATCACGAAATCAGCCCCAGCATTTT
CDR3aa: CAISPASRNQPQHF

abundance: .
j_gene: TRBJ2-1
v_gene: TRBV7-2
d_gene: .
CDR3nt: TGTGCCAGCAGCCCCCGGCGGGACCCATACAATGAGCAGTTCTTC
CDR3aa: CASSPRRDPYNEQFF

abundance: .
j_gene: TRBJ1-6
v_gene: TRBV27
d_gene: .
CDR3nt: TGTGCCAGCAGTTTAGGGTTAGGGGATTCACCCCTCCACTTT
CDR3aa: CASSLGLGDSPLHF

abundance: .
j_gene: TRBJ2-2
v_gene: TRBV10-1
d_gene: TRBD2
CDR3nt: TGCGCCAGCAGTAGCGGGGGCCTCACCGGGGAGCTGTTTTTT
CDR3aa: CASSSGGLTGELFF

abundance: .
j_gene: TRBJ2-5
v_gene: TRBV6-5
d_gene: TRBD1
CDR3nt: TGTGCCAGCAGCGCGACAGGGACCCAAGAGACCCAGTACTTC
CDR3aa: CASSATGTQETQYF

abundance: .
j_gene: TRBJ1-3
v_gene: TRBV10-3
d_gene: .
CDR3nt: TGTGCCATCAGTGAGTCTGGGTCTGGAAACACCATATATTTT
CDR3aa: CAISESGSGNTIYF

abundance: .
j_gene: TRBJ1-4
v_gene: TRBV12-3/TRBV12-4
d_gene: TRBD1
CDR3nt: TGTGCCAGCAACAGGGGAACTAATGAAAAACTGTTTTTT
CDR3aa: CASNRGTNEKLFF

abundance: .
j_gene: TRBJ2-7
v_gene: TRBV18
d_gene: .
CDR3nt: TGTGCCAGCTCACCTCCGGCGAACTACGAGCAGTACTTC
CDR3aa: CASSPPANYEQYF

abundance: few
j_gene: TRBJ2-5
v_gene: TRBV6-2/TRBV6-3
d_gene: TRBD2
CDR3nt: TGTGCCAGCAGTTACGGGGGACTAGCGGGGGCCCCTCGGGAGACCCAGTACTTC
CDR3aa: CASSYGGLAGAPRETQYF

abundance: once
j_gene: TRBJ2-3
v_gene: TRBV5-1
d_gene: TRBD2
CDR3nt: TGCGCCAGCAGCCCTAGCGGGGCTAGCACAGATACGCAGTATTTT
CDR3aa: CASSPSGASTDTQYF

abundance: .
j_gene: TRBJ1-1
v_gene: TRBV6-5
d_gene: .
CDR3nt: TGTGCCAGTGGCCGTCTGAACACTGAAGCTTTCTTT
CDR3aa: CASGRLNTEAFF

abundance: .
j_gene: TRBJ1-5
v_gene: TRBV3-1/TRBV3-2
d_gene: .
CDR3nt: TGTGCCAGCAGCCAAGATACCAGGGGCGGTCAGCCCCAGCATTTT
CDR3aa: CASSQDTRGGQPQHF

abundance: .
j_gene: TRBJ1-1
v_gene: TRBV28
d_gene: .
CDR3nt: TGTGCCAGCATAGGGAACACTGAAGCTTTCTTT
CDR3aa: CASIGNTEAFF

abundance: .
j_gene: TRBJ1-6
v_gene: TRBV4-3
d_gene: TRBD1
CDR3nt: TGCGCCAGCAGCCAAGTGGGACAGAGTAATTCACCCCTCCACTTT
CDR3aa: CASSQVGQSNSPLHF

abundance: .
j_gene: TRBJ2-6
v_gene: TRBV2
d_gene: .
CDR3nt: TGTGCCAGCAGCCCAATTTTCTCTGGGGCCAACGTCCTGACTTTC
CDR3aa: CASSPIFSGANVLTF

abundance: .
j_gene: TRBJ2-2
v_gene: TRBV12-3/TRBV12-4
d_gene: .
CDR3nt: TGTGCCAGCAGTTTATTTCTCGGGGAGCTGTTTTTT
CDR3aa: CASSLFLGELFF

abundance: .
j_gene: TRBJ2-2
v_gene: TRBV5-1
d_gene: .
CDR3nt: TGCGCCAGCAGCTTGGGACAGAACACCGGGGAGCTGTTTTTT
CDR3aa: CASSLGQNTGELFF

abundance: .
j_gene: TRBJ1-2
v_gene: TRBV12-3/TRBV12-4
d_gene: .
CDR3nt: TGTGCCAGCAGTGCGGATGCCTATGGCTACACCTTC
CDR3aa: CASSADAYGYTF

abundance: .
j_gene: TRBJ1-1
v_gene: TRBV27
d_gene: .
CDR3nt: TGTGCCAGCAGGCTTAATCACGGGGGTGAAGCTTTCTTT
CDR3aa: CASRLNHGGEAFF

abundance: .
j_gene: TRBJ2-2
v_gene: TRBV18
d_gene: .
CDR3nt: TGTGCCAGCTCACCTTCGTCGCCGAACACCGGGGAGCTGTTTTTT
CDR3aa: CASSPSSPNTGELFF

abundance: .
j_gene: TRBJ2-1
v_gene: TRBV11-2
d_gene: .
CDR3nt: TGTGCCAGCAGCTTAGGTCCGTTGCGCATCTACAATGAGCAGTTCTTC
CDR3aa: CASSLGPLRIYNEQFF

abundance: .
j_gene: TRBJ1-3
v_gene: TRBV3-1/TRBV3-2
d_gene: .
CDR3nt: TGTGCCAGCAGCCAAGATCATAAGGGTCGGGACATATATTTT
CDR3aa: CASSQDHKGRDIYF

abundance: .
j_gene: TRBJ1-4
v_gene: TRBV20-1
d_gene: .
CDR3nt: TGCAGTGCTAGTCACGGGGGTGAAAAACTGTTTTTT
CDR3aa: CSASHGGEKLFF

abundance: .
j_gene: TRBJ1-5
v_gene: TRBV18
d_gene: TRBD1
CDR3nt: TGTGCCAGCTCCCCGGAGACAGGGTTGGGTCAGCCCCAGCATTTT
CDR3aa: CASSPETGLGQPQHF

abundance: once
j_gene: TRBJ2-5
v_gene: TRBV5-1
d_gene: .
CDR3nt: TGCGCCAGCAGCTTCGGCAGGGCCCAAGAGACCCAGTACTTC
CDR3aa: CASSFGRAQETQYF

abundance: .
j_gene: TRBJ1-5
v_gene: TRBV18
d_gene: TRBD1
CDR3nt: TGTGCCAGCTCACCAGGGGGACAGGGGAACCAGCCCCAGCATTTT
CDR3aa: CASSPGGQGNQPQHF

abundance: .
j_gene: TRBJ1-1
v_gene: TRBV7-8
d_gene: TRBD1
CDR3nt: TGTGCCAGCAGCTTAAGGGACAGGGGATCGAACACTGAAGCTTTCTTT
CDR3aa: CASSLRDRGSNTEAFF

abundance: .
j_gene: TRBJ2-6
v_gene: TRBV10-3
d_gene: .
CDR3nt: TGTGCCACCACAGGGTTCTCTGGGGCCAACGTCCTGACTTTC
CDR3aa: CATTGFSGANVLTF

abundance: .
j_gene: TRBJ1-6
v_gene: TRBV5-4
d_gene: .
CDR3nt: TGTGCCAGCAGCTTGGCCGGGGGCAGATATAATTCACCCCTCCACTTT
CDR3aa: CASSLAGGRYNSPLHF

abundance: .
j_gene: TRBJ2-2
v_gene: TRBV12-3/TRBV12-4
d_gene: .
CDR3nt: TGTGCCAGCAATGTGGGTGGGAGCGGGGAGCTGTTTTTT
CDR3aa: CASNVGGSGELFF

abundance: .
j_gene: TRBJ1-1
v_gene: TRBV6-6
d_gene: .
CDR3nt: TGTGCCAGCCGAGGGAACGCTGAAGCTTTCTTT
CDR3aa: CASRGNAEAFF

abundance: .
j_gene: TRBJ1-1
v_gene: TRBV2
d_gene: .
CDR3nt: TGTGCCAGCAGTGAAGAGGGGGTCCCTTTCTTT
CDR3aa: CASSEEGVPFF

abundance: .
j_gene: TRBJ1-2
v_gene: TRBV21-1
d_gene: .
CDR3nt: TGTGCCAGCAGCAACCCCTCTGATGGTGGCTACACCTTC
CDR3aa: CASSNPSDGGYTF

abundance: .
j_gene: TRBJ2-1
v_gene: TRBV6-1
d_gene: .
CDR3nt: TGTGCCAGCAGTGACACAGGGACAGAGCAGTTCTTC
CDR3aa: CASSDTGTEQFF

abundance: .
j_gene: TRBJ1-5
v_gene: TRBV18
d_gene: .
CDR3nt: TGTGCCAGCTCACCTCCGGGTCCGGAGGTGAATAGCAATCAGCCCCAGCATTTT
CDR3aa: CASSPPGPEVNSNQPQHF

abundance: .
j_gene: TRBJ1-3
v_gene: TRBV7-2
d_gene: .
CDR3nt: TGTGCCAGCAGCCTGCTACGGGCCGGAAACACCATATATTTT
CDR3aa: CASSLLRAGNTIYF